Presented here are 19 T cell receptor beta chains from one specimen sequenced in a study of CD8+ T cells in alopecia areata. Sequencing templates came from extracted RNA that was reverse transcribed into cDNA. Repertoires were generated with immunoSEQ multiplex PCR, while TCRdb's copy carries only in-frame clones and drops some. This sample yields around 160,000 clones, of which roughly 48% are seen a single time; over 5.5% belongs to the top ten. Input material: CD4+ T cells sorted from blood. The receptors were sampled from a human donor with alopecia areata.

This chain joins TRBV29-1 and TRBJ2-4; a weak D match, TRBD1 (5 bases). CDR3 length: 12 residues. V was trimmed by 4 bases and J by 5 bases, leaving 9 bases between them. The germline CDR1 and CDR2 sequences are SQVTM and ANQGSEA. The CDR3 region is CSVVDTQNIQYF. The DNA for the CDR3 is TGCAGCGTTGTGGACACTCAAAACATTCAGTACTTC. The full variable domain, its missing parts supplied by reference TRBV29-1 and TRBJ2-4, is SAVISQKPSRDICQRGTSLTIQCQVDSQVTMMFWYRQQPGQSLTLIATANQGSEATYESGFVIDKFPISRPNLTFSTLTVSNMSPEDSSIYLCSVVDTQNIQYFGAGTRLSVL.

The chain couples TRBV4-2 to TRBJ2-1; D might be TRBD2 (5 bases). V lost 2 bases and J 5 bases, leaving 10 bases between the germline ends. The V gene's germline CDR1 is LGHNA and CDR2 YNFKEQ. CDR3 size: 14 residues. The CDR3 spells CASSQYGSHNEQFF. CDR3 nucleotides: TGTGCCAGCAGCCAATATGGGAGTCACAATGAGCAGTTCTTC.

V and J are TRBV9 and TRBJ2-1; maybe TRBD2 (6 bases). Germline CDR1 is SGDLS and CDR2 is YYNGEE. V lost 0 bases and J lost 3, with 16 bases in between. The CDR3 has 17 amino acids. CDR3 sequence: CASSVDHTLALYNEQFF. The CDR3 DNA reads as TGTGCCAGCAGCGTAGATCATACTCTAGCGCTCTACAATGAGCAGTTCTTC.

This clone was seen only a few times. The rearrangement joins TRBV29-1 to TRBJ1-2, with 8 bases aligning to TRBD1. Germline CDR1 and CDR2: SQVTM and ANQGSEA. The CDR3 has 13 amino acids. V lost 7 bases to trimming and J lost 4 bases; unmatched junction nucleotides: 8. The CDR3: CSASQTGVYGYTF. CDR3 DNA sequence: TGCAGCGCCTCCCAGACAGGGGTCTATGGCTACACCTTC. The variable domain in full, with the rest retrieved from reference TRBV29-1 and TRBJ1-2, is SAVISQKPSRDICQRGTSLTIQCQVDSQVTMMFWYRQQPGQSLTLIATANQGSEATYESGFVIDKFPISRPNLTFSTLTVSNMSPEDSSIYLCSASQTGVYGYTFGSGTRLTVV.

This clone was seen only a few times. The chain couples TRBV29-1 to TRBJ2-7, with 11 bases identical to TRBD1. This CDR3 is built from 13 residues. Germline V gene data show CDR1 as SQVTM and CDR2 as ANQGSEA. J was trimmed by 5 bases and V by 4 bases; bases with no gene match: 4. Here the CDR3 DNA reads TGCAGCGTTGGAGGACAGGGGGCTCACGAGCAGTACTTC. Its protein is CSVGGQGAHEQYF.

The V call is TRBV6-5, the J call TRBJ2-5; 8 nucleotides line up with TRBD1. Losses at the gene ends were 7 bases for V and 2 bases for J; bases not matched to a gene: 3. The germline gives CDR1 MNHEY, CDR2 SVGAGI. The CDR3 is 13 amino acids. The chain's CDR3 is CASKTGVQETQYF. In nucleotides, the CDR3 is TGTGCCAGCAAGACAGGGGTACAAGAGACCCAGTACTTC.

In its sample, this clone was seen a few times. V is TRBV28 and J is TRBJ2-3; 9 positions agree with TRBD1. V shed 5 bases and J 3 bases; nucleotides not matched to a gene: 9. The CDR3 runs to 16 residues. The germline V gene encodes CDR1 MDHEN and CDR2 SYDVKM. In DNA form, the CDR3 reads TGTGCCAGCAGTGTCGGGACAGGGTTTAGGACAGATACGCAGTATTTT. This gives the protein CASSVGTGFRTDTQYF.

This clone was seen more than once but under ten times. The J gene is TRBJ2-1, the V gene TRBV29-1; 9 bases line up with TRBD1. Trimming removed 7 bases from V and 16 bases from J; junction bases left unmatched: 5. Germline values: CDR1 SQVTM, CDR2 ANQGSEA. CDR3 length: 9 residues. CDR3 in DNA: TGCAGCGGGGACAGGGTTCGTTTCTTC. Translated, it gives CSGDRVRFF.

As concerns this clone: Other nucleotide sequences from this sample produce the same CDR3. CDR3 sequence (DNA): TGCAGCGTTGGCACAGATACGCAGTATTTT. Its protein is CSVGTDTQYF. The chain uses TRBV29-1 and TRBJ2-3; D is unresolved. The CDR3 loop spans 10 amino acids. The germline V gene encodes CDR1 SQVTM and CDR2 ANQGSEA. The V and J ends lost 4 bases and 1 base respectively, with 0 bases between them.

V is TRBV5-1 and J is TRBJ2-1; no reliable D call. CDR1 is SGHRS, CDR2 YFSETQ, per germline. V gave up 0 bases and J gave up 7 bases, with 14 bases separating them. CDR3 length: 15 residues. CDR3 sequence (DNA): TGCGCCAGCAGCTTGGGTCTAGTCAGATCGAATGAGCAGTTCTTC. This sequence encodes CASSLGLVRSNEQFF.

The chain couples TRBV30 to TRBJ2-7; TRBD1 aligns across 7 bases. The ends lost 3 bases at V and 2 bases at J; junction bases unmatched: 10. This CDR3 is built from 15 residues. Germline CDR1 and CDR2: GTSNPN and SVGIG (reference sequence). The CDR3, as DNA: TGTGCCTGGAGCCAAAGGTCGGGACAGACCTACGAGCAGTACTTC. Translating it yields CAWSQRSGQTYEQYF.

This clone has more than one count but fewer than ten. V usage is TRBV29-1 and J usage is TRBJ2-3; D ambiguous. The germline V gene encodes CDR1 SQVTM and CDR2 ANQGSEA. There are 14 residues in the CDR3. The V gene lost 4 bases and the J gene lost 0 bases, with 11 bases spanning the gap. The CDR3, as DNA: TGCAGCGTTGGCTGGCGACTCAGCACAGATACGCAGTATTTT. Protein: CSVGWRLSTDTQYF.

This clone was observed a few times. The rearrangement joins TRBV28 to TRBJ2-1, with no clear D. The CDR3 spans 15 residues. V dropped 4 bases and J dropped 9 bases, with 19 bases sitting between them. Looked up from germline, CDR1 is MDHEN and CDR2 is SYDVKM. The CDR3 DNA follows: TGTGCCAGCAGTTCACCGGGCCCCCGGTACGGTGAGCAGTTCTTC. It specifies CASSSPGPRYGEQFF.

V is TRBV5-1 and J is TRBJ2-1, with TRBD1 matching 9 bases. V was pared by 3 bases and J by 5 bases, with 9 bases of the junction left unmatched. This CDR3 comprises 16 residues. CDR1 and CDR2 (germline): SGHRS, YFSETQ. The chain's CDR3 is CASSSTTGGRNNEQFF. CDR3 DNA sequence: TGCGCCAGCAGCTCAACCACAGGGGGCCGGAACAATGAGCAGTTCTTC.

Only a few counts were recorded for this clone. The chain is built from TRBV7-3 and TRBJ2-1; D assignment may be TRBD1 or TRBD2 (6 bases each). The CDR3 totals 12 residues. The V gene lost 5 bases and the J gene lost 9 bases, with 11 bases spanning the gap. Germline loops: CDR1 SGHTA, CDR2 FQGTGA. The DNA of the CDR3 is TGTGCCAGCAGCCCCAGGGGAGGTGAGCAGTTCTTC. Translation: CASSPRGGEQFF.

This clone was counted only a few times. The CDR3 loop reads CASSVDRARETQYF. The CDR3, as DNA: TGCGCCAGCAGCGTAGACAGGGCTAGGGAGACCCAGTACTTC. V and J are TRBV5-1 and TRBJ2-5; TRBD1 matches at 7 bases. The CDR3 runs to 14 residues. Unmatched junction bases numbered 8, after V lost 4 bases and J lost 5 bases. CDR1 is SGHRS and CDR2 is YFSETQ in the germline V gene.

V gene TRBV7-2 combines with J gene TRBJ2-2; D is perhaps TRBD1 (5 bases). Germline-derived CDR1 and CDR2 are SGHTA and FQGNSA. V lost 2 bases and J 0 bases, leaving 13 bases between the germline ends. The CDR3 is made up of 17 amino acids. The CDR3 DNA reads as TGTGCCAGCAGCTTAAGGAAACAGGCGCCGAACACCGGGGAGCTGTTTTTT. Amino acids: CASSLRKQAPNTGELFF. Filled out from reference TRBV7-2 and TRBJ2-2, the complete variable domain reads GAGVSQSPSNKVTEKGKDVELRCDPISGHTALYWYRQSLGQGLEFLIYFQGNSAPDKSGLPSDRFSAERTGGSVSTLTIQRTQQEDSAVYLCASSLRKQAPNTGELFFGEGSRLTVL.

V is TRBV7-2 and J is TRBJ1-2; a weak D match, TRBD1 (6 bases). The CDR3 covers 14 residues. In germline, CDR1 is SGHTA, CDR2 FQGNSA. The V end lost 5 bases, the J end lost 1 base, and 11 bases lay between the germline ends. The CDR3 is CASSPGQSNYGYTF. In DNA, the CDR3 is TGTGCCAGCAGCCCCGGACAGAGTAACTATGGCTACACCTTC.

The J gene is TRBJ1-2, the V gene TRBV27; D ambiguous. Trimming pared 1 base from V and 4 bases from J, leaving 13 bases between. Germline V CDR1 and CDR2: MNHEY, SMNVEV (reference sequence). CDR3 length equals 15 residues. CDR3 region: CASSLFPRNSYGYTF. CDR3 DNA: TGTGCCAGCAGTTTATTCCCCAGAAACTCCTATGGCTACACCTTC.